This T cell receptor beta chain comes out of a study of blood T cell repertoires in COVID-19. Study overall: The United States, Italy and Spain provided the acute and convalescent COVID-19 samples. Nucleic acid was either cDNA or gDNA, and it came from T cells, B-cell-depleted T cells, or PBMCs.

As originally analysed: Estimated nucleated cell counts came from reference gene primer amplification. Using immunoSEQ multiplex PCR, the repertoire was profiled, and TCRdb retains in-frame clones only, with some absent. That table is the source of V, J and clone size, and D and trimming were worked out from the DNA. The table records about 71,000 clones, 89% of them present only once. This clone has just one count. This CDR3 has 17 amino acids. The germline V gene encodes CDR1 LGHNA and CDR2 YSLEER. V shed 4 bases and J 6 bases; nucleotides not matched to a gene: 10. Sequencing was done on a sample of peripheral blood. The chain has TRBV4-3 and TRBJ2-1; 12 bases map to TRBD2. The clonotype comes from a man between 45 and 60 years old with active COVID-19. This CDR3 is CASSPYTSGGTGNEQFF. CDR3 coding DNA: TGCGCCAGCAGCCCATACACTAGCGGGGGGACCGGCAATGAGCAGTTCTTC.